This passage covers 3 T cell receptor beta chains from one sample sequenced in a study of CD8+ T cells in alopecia areata. The authors extracted RNA and reverse transcribed it into cDNA as the sequencing template. The data were produced by immunoSEQ multiplex PCR, yet TCRdb's version contains in-frame clones alone and is incomplete. This table holds roughly 120,000 clones, more than 30% found once. Sequenced: CD4+ T cells sorted from blood. These receptors were collected from a human donor with alopecia areata.

The chain links TRBV29-1 to TRBJ2-6; the D gene could be TRBD1 or TRBD2 (5 bases each). Between the trimmed V and J ends, which lost 4 bases and 0 bases, there was a span of 7 bases. The CDR3 is made up of 14 amino acids. The germline gives CDR1 SQVTM, CDR2 ANQGSEA. The CDR3 here is CSVVGGSGANVLTF. The DNA for the CDR3 is TGCAGCGTTGTTGGGGGCTCTGGGGCCAACGTCCTGACTTTC.

The sample holds a few counts of this clone. V usage is TRBV7-6 and J usage is TRBJ2-6; D remains ambiguous. Germline V CDR1 and CDR2: SGHVS, FNYEAQ. V shed 5 bases and J shed 0 bases, with 8 bases lying between them. CDR3 length: 15 amino acids. DNA of the CDR3: TGTGCCAGCAGCCCAGAGCCCTCTGGGGCCAACGTCCTGACTTTC. Its protein is CASSPEPSGANVLTF.

The chain employs TRBV25-1 and TRBJ2-7; 7 nucleotides line up with TRBD1. The V segment lost 1 base and the J segment 6 bases; nucleotides outside the gene matches: 9. Germline V gene sequence: CDR1 MGHDK, CDR2 SYGVNS. CDR3 length: 15 residues. The CDR3 DNA reads as TGTGCCAGCAGTGAATCAGGGGCGCAGGGGGTCGAGCAGTACTTC. Translation: CASSESGAQGVEQYF.